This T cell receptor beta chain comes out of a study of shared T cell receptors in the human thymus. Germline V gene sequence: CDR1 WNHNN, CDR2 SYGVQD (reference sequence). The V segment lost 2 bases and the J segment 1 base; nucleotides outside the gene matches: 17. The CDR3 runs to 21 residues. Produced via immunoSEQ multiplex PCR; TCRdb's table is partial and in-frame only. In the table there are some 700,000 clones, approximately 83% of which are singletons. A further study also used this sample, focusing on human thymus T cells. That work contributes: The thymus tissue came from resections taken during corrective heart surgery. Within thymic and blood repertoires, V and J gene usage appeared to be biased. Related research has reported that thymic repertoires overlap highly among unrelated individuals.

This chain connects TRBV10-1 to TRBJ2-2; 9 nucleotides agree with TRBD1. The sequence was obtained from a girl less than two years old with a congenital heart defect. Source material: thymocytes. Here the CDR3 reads CASSEAWGQGHESWNTGELFF. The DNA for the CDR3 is TGCGCCAGCAGTGAGGCATGGGGACAGGGTCACGAATCTTGGAACACCGGGGAGCTGTTTTTT.